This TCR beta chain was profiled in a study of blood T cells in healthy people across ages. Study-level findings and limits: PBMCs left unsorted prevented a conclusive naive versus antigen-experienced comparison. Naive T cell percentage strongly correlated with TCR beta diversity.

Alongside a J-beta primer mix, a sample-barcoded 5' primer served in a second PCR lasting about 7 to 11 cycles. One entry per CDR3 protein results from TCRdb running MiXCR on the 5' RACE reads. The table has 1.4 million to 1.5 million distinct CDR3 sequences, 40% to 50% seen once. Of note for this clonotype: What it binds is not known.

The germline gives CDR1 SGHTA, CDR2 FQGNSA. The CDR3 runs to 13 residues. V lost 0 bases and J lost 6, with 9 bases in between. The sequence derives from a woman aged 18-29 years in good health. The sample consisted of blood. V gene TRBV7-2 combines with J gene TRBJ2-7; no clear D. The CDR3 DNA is TGTGCCAGCAGCTTAGCCCAAACAGCCGAGCAGTACTTC. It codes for CASSLAQTAEQYF.